The T cell receptor beta chain described here comes from a study of blood T cells in healthy people across ages. Study observations and caveats: Higher diversity, along with more naive CD4+ cells, distinguished long-lived donors from aged donors.

This CDR3 is 14 amino acids long. The germline V gene has CDR1 SGHNT and CDR2 YYREEE (reference sequence). V lost 5 bases, J lost 9 bases, and 9 bases stayed unmatched. On this clonotype: What it binds is unknown.

A sample-barcoded 5' primer and a J-beta primer mix were used in a second PCR of roughly 7 to 12 cycles. MiXCR, applied by TCRdb to the 5' RACE reads, yields one record per CDR3 protein. The data show around 780,000 distinct CDR3 sequences, around a quarter seen once. This sample also belongs to another study, concerning T cells of mothers and their children. That study adds: Donation came from a few healthy Caucasian mothers together with their six children. Similar thymic selection effects on TCR recombination output appear in pairs, both related and unrelated. Versus unrelated pairs, overlap was slightly higher in related mother-child pairs, without reaching significance.

This chain uses TRBV5-4 with TRBJ2-5; 11 bases are shared with TRBD2. This receptor was identified in a boy younger than 18 in good health. Sequenced sample: blood. The CDR3 DNA reads as TGTGCCAGCAGACTAGCGGGGGTCGGGGGGGCCCAGTACTTC. As protein: CASRLAGVGGAQYF.